A selection of T cell receptor beta chains follows, all from one sample in a study of shared clonotypes between healthy human individuals. The table came from immunoSEQ multiplex PCR; TCRdb's copy has only in-frame clones and leaves some out. The sample shows around 1.9 million clones, 93% of them seen only once. Sample: naive CD8+ T cells from PBMCs. The receptors originated from a man younger than 35 in good health. Some clones in this sample may be carry-over from other donors' samples. The CDR3 runs from the conserved cysteine through the conserved F or W. Each record gives: clone size, D gene, J gene, V gene, CDR3 protein, CDR3 DNA. A D gene is named only where the DNA matches it firmly. A clone size is listed for some rows: how often the clone was seen (once, few, many), or a class if it is expanded.

>-|-|TRBJ2-1|TRBV14
CASSQDSGRELEQFF
TGTGCCAGCAGCCAAGATTCAGGCCGGGAGCTTGAGCAGTTCTTC
>-|-|TRBJ2-1|TRBV11-2
CASSLDSGQGQFF
-
>-|TRBD1|TRBJ1-2|TRBV19
CASSITRDRESYGYTF
TGTGCCAGTAGTATAACGCGGGACAGGGAATCGTATGGCTACACCTTC
>-|-|TRBJ2-4|TRBV6-1
CASSEGVVSVVWRNIQYF
TGTGCCAGCAGTGAGGGCGTGGTTAGCGTGGTCTGGAGGAACATTCAGTACTTC
>-|TRBD1|TRBJ1-2|TRBV28
CASSSRDRGDGYTF
TGTGCCAGCAGTTCCCGGGACAGGGGGGACGGCTACACCTTC
>-|TRBD1|TRBJ1-5|TRBV9
CASSATGALNQPQHF
TGTGCCAGCAGCGCAACAGGGGCCCTGAATCAGCCCCAGCATTTT
>-|-|TRBJ2-7|TRBV7-9
CASTGERSVYEQYF
TGTGCCAGCACCGGGGAGCGGAGTGTCTACGAGCAGTACTTC
>-|-|TRBJ1-1|TRBV10-3
CAISESIRFRDTEAFF
TGTGCCATCAGTGAGTCGATTCGATTTCGGGACACTGAAGCTTTCTTT
>-|TRBD1|TRBJ2-2|TRBV30
CAWWGQGAFGGAGELFF
TGTGCCTGGTGGGGACAGGGGGCTTTCGGAGGGGCCGGGGAGCTGTTTTTT
>-|-|TRBJ2-7|TRBV27
CASSGGSEQYF
TGTGCCAGCAGCGGAGGCTCCGAGCAGTACTTC
>-|-|TRBJ2-3|TRBV2
CASSGDRRSTDTQYF
TGTGCCAGCAGCGGTGACAGGCGGAGCACAGATACGCAGTATTTT
>-|-|TRBJ2-1|TRBV6-4
CASRATGTAYNEQFF
TGTGCCAGCAGAGCTACCGGGACCGCCTACAATGAGCAGTTCTTC
>-|-|TRBJ2-2|TRBV25-1
CASSLLYSGELFF
TGTGCCAGCAGTTTATTGTATAGCGGGGAGCTGTTTTTT
>-|-|TRBJ2-7|TRBV10-3
CAISGTSKLYEQYF
TGTGCCATCAGTGGAACCTCAAAACTCTACGAGCAGTACTTC
>-|-|TRBJ2-1|TRBV5-4
CASSAAEVPHRYNEQFF
TGTGCCAGCAGCGCGGCGGAGGTCCCTCACCGGTACAATGAGCAGTTCTTC
>-|-|TRBJ2-3|TRBV21-1
CASSKPPAVETDTQYF
TGTGCCAGCAGCAAACCCCCAGCAGTAGAGACAGATACGCAGTATTTT
>few|-|TRBJ1-1|TRBV20-1
CSVGGPLEAFF
TGCAGTGTCGGGGGACCCTTAGAAGCTTTCTTT
>-|TRBD1|TRBJ2-5|TRBV13
CASSLQGQGYETQYF
TGTGCCAGCAGCCTCCAGGGACAGGGGTACGAGACCCAGTACTTC
>-|-|TRBJ2-7|TRBV28
CASSFLGNYEQYF
TGTGCCAGCAGTTTCTTGGGAAACTACGAGCAGTACTTC
>-|-|TRBJ2-7|TRBV19
CASSTSSEQYF
TGTGCCAGTAGTACTTCCAGCGAGCAGTACTTC
>-|-|TRBJ1-2|TRBV27
CASSFNPPGRLSYGYTF
TGTGCCAGCAGTTTTAACCCCCCGGGACGGCTGAGCTATGGCTACACCTTC
>-|TRBD2|TRBJ2-7|TRBV28
CASSYAPTSDYEQYF
TGTGCCAGCAGTTACGCCCCGACTAGCGATTACGAGCAGTACTTC
>once|TRBD1|TRBJ1-3|TRBV9
CASSSQGDRGPGNTIYF
TGTGCCAGCAGCTCCCAAGGGGACAGGGGGCCTGGAAACACCATATATTTT
>-|-|TRBJ1-1|TRBV9
CASSAPVERRAFF
TGTGCCAGCAGCGCCCCCGTGGAGAGGAGAGCTTTCTTT
>-|-|TRBJ1-3|TRBV9
CASSVFRDSPTGNTIYF
TGTGCCAGCAGCGTCTTTCGAGACTCGCCAACTGGAAACACCATATATTTT
>once|TRBD2|TRBJ2-7|TRBV7-9
CASSFPRRLAGVYEQYF
TGTGCCAGCAGCTTCCCTCGAAGACTAGCGGGAGTCTACGAGCAGTACTTC
>-|-|TRBJ2-3|TRBV29-1
CSVSGTTEPSTDTQYF
TGCAGCGTTTCTGGGACGACCGAACCGAGCACAGATACGCAGTATTTT
>-|TRBD1|TRBJ1-2|TRBV9
CASSALGQGFNYGYTF
TGTGCCAGCAGCGCCCTGGGACAGGGTTTTAACTATGGCTACACCTTC
>-|TRBD1|TRBJ1-4|TRBV7-9
CASRSEDREELFF
TGTGCCAGCAGATCAGAGGACAGGGAGGAACTGTTTTTT
>-|-|TRBJ2-7|TRBV21-1
CASSAQGQTYEQYF
TGTGCCAGCAGCGCACAGGGGCAAACCTACGAGCAGTACTTC
>-|-|TRBJ2-1|TRBV28
CASSPGGEQFF
TGTGCCAGCAGCCCCGGGGGTGAGCAGTTCTTC
>-|TRBD1|TRBJ2-2|TRBV9
CASSVAGRGLAGELFF
TGTGCCAGCAGCGTAGCTGGCAGGGGGCTTGCCGGGGAGCTGTTTTTT
>-|TRBD2|TRBJ2-5|TRBV11-2
CASSSVRSGSEEETQYF
TGTGCCAGCAGCTCCGTAAGGAGCGGGAGTGAGGAAGAGACCCAGTACTTC
>-|-|TRBJ1-1|TRBV5-1
CASSLGLNTEAFF
TGCGCCAGCAGCTTGGGGTTGAACACTGAAGCTTTCTTT